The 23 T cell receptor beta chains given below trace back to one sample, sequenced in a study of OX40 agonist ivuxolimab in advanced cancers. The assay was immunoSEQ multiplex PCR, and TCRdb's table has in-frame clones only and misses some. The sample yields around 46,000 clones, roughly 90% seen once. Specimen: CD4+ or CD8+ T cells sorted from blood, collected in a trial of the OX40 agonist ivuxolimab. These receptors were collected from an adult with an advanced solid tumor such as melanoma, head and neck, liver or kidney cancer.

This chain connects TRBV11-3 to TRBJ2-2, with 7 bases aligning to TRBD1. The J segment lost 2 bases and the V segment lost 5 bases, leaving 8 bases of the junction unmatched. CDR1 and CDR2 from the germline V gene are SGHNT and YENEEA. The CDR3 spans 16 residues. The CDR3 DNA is TGTGCCAGCAGCGCTCCGGACAGGCCCAACACCGGGGAGCTGTTTTTT. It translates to CASSAPDRPNTGELFF.

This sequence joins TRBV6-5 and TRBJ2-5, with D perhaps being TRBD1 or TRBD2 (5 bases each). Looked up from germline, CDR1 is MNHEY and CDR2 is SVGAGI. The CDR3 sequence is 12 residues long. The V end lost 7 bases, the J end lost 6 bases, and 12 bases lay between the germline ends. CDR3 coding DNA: TGTGCCAGCAAAACCCCGGGGCAGACCCAGTACTTC. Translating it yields CASKTPGQTQYF.

This CDR3 reads CASSRVGTGGNTEAFF. The CDR3 DNA reads TGTGCCAGCAGTCGGGTAGGAACTGGGGGGAACACTGAAGCTTTCTTT. This chain links TRBV27 with TRBJ1-1, with D maybe TRBD1 (5 bases). Trimming took off 5 bases at V and 1 base at J, with 17 bases between the two ends. The CDR3 covers 16 residues. CDR1 and CDR2 (germline): MNHEY, SMNVEV (reference sequence).

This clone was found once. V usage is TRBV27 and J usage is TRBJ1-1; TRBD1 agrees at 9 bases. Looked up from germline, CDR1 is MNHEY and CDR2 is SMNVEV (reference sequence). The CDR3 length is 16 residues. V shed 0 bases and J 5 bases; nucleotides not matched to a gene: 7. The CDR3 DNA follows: TGTGCCAGCAGTTTATCAAGGACAGGGGTACGAACTGAAGCTTTCTTT. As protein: CASSLSRTGVRTEAFF.

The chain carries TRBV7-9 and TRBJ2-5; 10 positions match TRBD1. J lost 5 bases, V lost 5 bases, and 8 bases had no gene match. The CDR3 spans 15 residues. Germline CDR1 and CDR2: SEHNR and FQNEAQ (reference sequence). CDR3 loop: CASSPEGQGWETQYF. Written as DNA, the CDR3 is TGTGCCAGCAGCCCCGAGGGACAGGGGTGGGAGACCCAGTACTTC.

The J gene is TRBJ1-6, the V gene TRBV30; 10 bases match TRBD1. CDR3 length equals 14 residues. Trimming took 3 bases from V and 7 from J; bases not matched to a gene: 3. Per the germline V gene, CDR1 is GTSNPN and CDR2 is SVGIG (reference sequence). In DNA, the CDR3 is TGTGCCTGGAGATGGGACAGGGGCAATTCACCCCTCCACTTT. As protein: CAWRWDRGNSPLHF.

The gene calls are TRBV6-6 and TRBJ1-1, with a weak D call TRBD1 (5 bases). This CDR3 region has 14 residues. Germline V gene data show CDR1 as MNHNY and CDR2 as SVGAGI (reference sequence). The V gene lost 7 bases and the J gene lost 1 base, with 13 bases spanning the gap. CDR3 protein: CASNTWGANTEAFF. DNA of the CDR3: TGTGCCAGCAACACCTGGGGCGCGAACACTGAAGCTTTCTTT.

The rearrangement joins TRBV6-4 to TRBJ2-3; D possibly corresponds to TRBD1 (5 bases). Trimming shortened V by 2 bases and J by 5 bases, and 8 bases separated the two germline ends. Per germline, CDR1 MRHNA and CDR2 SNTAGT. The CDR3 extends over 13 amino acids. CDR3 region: CASSDGAEDTQYF. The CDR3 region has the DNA TGTGCCAGCAGTGACGGGGCAGAAGATACGCAGTATTTT.

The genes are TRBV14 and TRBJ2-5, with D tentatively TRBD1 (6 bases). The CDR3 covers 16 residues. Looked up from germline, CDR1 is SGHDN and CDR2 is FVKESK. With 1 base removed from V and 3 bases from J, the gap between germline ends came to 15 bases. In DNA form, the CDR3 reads TGTGCCAGCAGCCAAGTATCACAGGGCTGGGAAGAGACCCAGTACTTC. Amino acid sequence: CASSQVSQGWEETQYF.

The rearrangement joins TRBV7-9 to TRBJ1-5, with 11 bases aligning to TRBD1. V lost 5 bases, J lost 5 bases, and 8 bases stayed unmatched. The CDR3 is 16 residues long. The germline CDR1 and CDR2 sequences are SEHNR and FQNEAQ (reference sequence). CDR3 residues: CASSRDRGDWDQPQHF. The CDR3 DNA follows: TGTGCCAGCAGCAGGGACAGGGGGGATTGGGATCAGCCCCAGCATTTT.

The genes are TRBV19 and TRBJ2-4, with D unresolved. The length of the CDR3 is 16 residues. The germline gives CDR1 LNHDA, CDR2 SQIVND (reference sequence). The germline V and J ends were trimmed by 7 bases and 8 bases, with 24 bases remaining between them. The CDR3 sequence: CASTPTQGRSADIQYF. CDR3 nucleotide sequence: TGTGCCAGTACCCCAACACAAGGGCGTTCTGCGGACATTCAGTACTTC.

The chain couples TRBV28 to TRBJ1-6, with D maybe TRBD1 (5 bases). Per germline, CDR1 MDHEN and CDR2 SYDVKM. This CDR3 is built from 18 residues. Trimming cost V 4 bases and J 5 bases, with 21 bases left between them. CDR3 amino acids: CASSSPGTGDFNNSPLHF. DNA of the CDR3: TGTGCCAGCAGTTCACCCGGGACTGGCGATTTTAATAATTCACCCCTCCACTTT. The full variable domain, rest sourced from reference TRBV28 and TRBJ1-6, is DVKVTQSSRYLVKRTGEKVFLECVQDMDHENMFWYRQDPGLGLRLIYFSYDVKMKEKGDIPEGYSVSREKKERFSLILESASTNQTSMYLCASSSPGTGDFNNSPLHFGNGTRLTVT.

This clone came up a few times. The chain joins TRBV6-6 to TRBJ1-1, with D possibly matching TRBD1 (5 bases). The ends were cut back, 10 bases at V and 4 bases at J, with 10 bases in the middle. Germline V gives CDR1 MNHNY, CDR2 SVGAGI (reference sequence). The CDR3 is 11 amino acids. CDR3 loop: CATGGSTEAFF. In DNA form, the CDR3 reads TGTGCCACCGGGGGGAGCACTGAAGCTTTCTTT.

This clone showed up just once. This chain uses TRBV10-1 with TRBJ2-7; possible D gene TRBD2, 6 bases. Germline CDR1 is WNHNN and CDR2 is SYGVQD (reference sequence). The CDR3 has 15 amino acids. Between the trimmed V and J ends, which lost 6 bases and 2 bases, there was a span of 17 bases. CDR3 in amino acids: CASSSGDGSTYEQYV. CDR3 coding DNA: TGCGCCAGCAGCTCGGGAGATGGCAGCACCTACGAGCAGTACGTC.

The CDR3 sequence is CASSFYRGYEQYV. CDR3 in DNA: TGTGCCAGCAGCTTCTATCGGGGGTACGAGCAGTACGTC. The chain combines TRBV7-2 with TRBJ2-7; tentative D call: TRBD2 (6 bases). Trimming removed 3 bases from V and 4 bases from J, with 10 bases in between. This CDR3 spans 13 amino acids. Germline-derived CDR1 and CDR2 are SGHTA and FQGNSA.

Written as DNA, the CDR3 is TGTGCCAGTAGTAGGACAGGGTTTCTTGCTGGGGCCAACGTCCTGACTTTC. Translation gives CASSRTGFLAGANVLTF. The chain carries TRBV19 and TRBJ2-6; TRBD1 matches 8 bases. J lost 2 bases, V lost 4 bases, and 7 bases had no gene match. The CDR3 has 17 residues. Germline CDR1 and CDR2: LNHDA and SQIVND (reference sequence). The full variable domain, in which reference TRBV19 and TRBJ2-6 provide the parts outside the CDR3, is DGGITQSPKYLFRKEGQNVTLSCEQNLNHDAMYWYRQDPGQGLRLIYYSQIVNDFQKGDIAEGYSVSREKKESFPLTVTSAQKNPTAFYLCASSRTGFLAGANVLTFGAGSRLTVL.

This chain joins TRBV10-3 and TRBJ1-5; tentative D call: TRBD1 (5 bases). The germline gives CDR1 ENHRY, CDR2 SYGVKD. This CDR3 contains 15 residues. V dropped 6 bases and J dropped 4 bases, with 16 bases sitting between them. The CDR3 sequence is CAISIGAQKNQPQHF. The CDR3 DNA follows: TGTGCCATCAGCATTGGGGCACAGAAAAATCAGCCCCAGCATTTT.

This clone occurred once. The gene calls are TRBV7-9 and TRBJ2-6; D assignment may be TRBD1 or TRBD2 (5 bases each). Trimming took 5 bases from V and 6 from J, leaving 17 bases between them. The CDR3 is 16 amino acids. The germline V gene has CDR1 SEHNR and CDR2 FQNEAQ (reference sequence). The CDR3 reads CASSPPEGPVANVLTF. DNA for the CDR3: TGTGCCAGCAGCCCCCCAGAGGGGCCTGTGGCCAACGTCCTGACTTTC.

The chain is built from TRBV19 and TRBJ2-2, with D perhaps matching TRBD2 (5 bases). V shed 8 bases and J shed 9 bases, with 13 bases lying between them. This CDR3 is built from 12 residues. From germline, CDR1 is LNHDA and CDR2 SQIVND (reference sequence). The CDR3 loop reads CASYGEMRELFF. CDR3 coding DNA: TGTGCCAGTTATGGGGAGATGAGGGAGCTGTTTTTT. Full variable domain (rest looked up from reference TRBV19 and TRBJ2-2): DGGITQSPKYLFRKEGQNVTLSCEQNLNHDAMYWYRQDPGQGLRLIYYSQIVNDFQKGDIAEGYSVSREKKESFPLTVTSAQKNPTAFYLCASYGEMRELFFGEGSRLTVL.

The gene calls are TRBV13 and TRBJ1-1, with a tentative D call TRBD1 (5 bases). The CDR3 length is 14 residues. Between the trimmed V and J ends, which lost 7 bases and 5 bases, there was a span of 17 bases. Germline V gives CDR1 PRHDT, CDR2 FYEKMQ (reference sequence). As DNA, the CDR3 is TGTGCCAGCAAAGAGGGGCCCAGTAGGACTGAAGCTTTCTTT. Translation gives CASKEGPSRTEAFF.

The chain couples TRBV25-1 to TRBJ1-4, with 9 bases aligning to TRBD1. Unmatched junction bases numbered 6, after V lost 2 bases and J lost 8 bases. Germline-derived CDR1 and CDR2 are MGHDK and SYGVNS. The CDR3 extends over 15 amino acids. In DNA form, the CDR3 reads TGTGCCAGCAGTGAACTGGGACAGGGTGGGGAAAAACTGTTTTTT. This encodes CASSELGQGGEKLFF.

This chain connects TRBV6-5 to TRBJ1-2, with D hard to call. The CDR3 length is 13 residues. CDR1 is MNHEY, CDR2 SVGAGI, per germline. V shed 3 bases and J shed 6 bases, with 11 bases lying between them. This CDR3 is CASSYSGFDGYTF. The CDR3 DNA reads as TGTGCCAGCAGTTATTCGGGGTTTGATGGCTACACCTTC.

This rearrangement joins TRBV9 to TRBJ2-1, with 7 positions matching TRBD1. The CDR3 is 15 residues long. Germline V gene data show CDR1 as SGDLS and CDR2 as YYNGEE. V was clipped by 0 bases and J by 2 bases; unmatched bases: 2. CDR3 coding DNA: TGTGCCAGCAGCGTAGGAGGGGGCGCCTACAATGAGCAGTTCTTC. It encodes CASSVGGGAYNEQFF.